A single sample gave rise to the 13 T cell receptor beta chains below, sequenced in a study of Ad26.COV2.S vaccination and SARS-CoV-2 variants. Regarding treatment: roughly 19 received Ad26.COV2.S at low or high dose, single or two shots; a few received placebo; per-sample allocation not given. Specimens were obtained on day 63 following the first vaccine or placebo injection. Only in-frame clones appear in the TCRdb table, and some are missing; sequencing was by immunoSEQ multiplex PCR. The sample lists roughly 460,000 clones, 80% to 90% seen once, with more than 1.5% in the top ten. The sequencing used peripheral blood, collected in a trial of Ad26.COV2.S vaccine versus placebo. The receptor source for this set is a person aged 18-65 years who received the Ad26.COV2.S COVID-19 vaccine or a placebo.

The V gene is TRBV9, the J gene TRBJ1-4; D is uncertain. Looked up from germline, CDR1 is SGDLS and CDR2 is YYNGEE. The CDR3 is 14 amino acids. Trimming left V 0 bases short and J 7 bases short, with 10 bases between. The DNA for the CDR3 is TGTGCCAGCAGCGTAGGGCAGGCCGGTGAAAAACTGTTTTTT. Protein: CASSVGQAGEKLFF. Full variable domain (remainder filled in from reference TRBV9 and TRBJ1-4): DSGVTQTPKHLITATGQRVTLRCSPRSGDLSVYWYQQSLDQGLQFLIQYYNGEERAKGNILERFSAQQFPDLHSELNLSSLELGDSALYFCASSVGQAGEKLFFGSGTQLSVL.

The J gene is TRBJ1-4, the V gene TRBV5-1, with D hard to call. The CDR3 has 17 residues. Germline CDR1 is SGHRS and CDR2 is YFSETQ. The ends were cut back, 4 bases at V and 7 bases at J, with 23 bases in the middle. The CDR3 DNA is TGCGCCAGCAGCATATCATATATGGCGGGGTTTGGTGAAAAACTGTTTTTT. It is translated as CASSISYMAGFGEKLFF.

J is TRBJ1-4 and V is TRBV5-1; perhaps TRBD1 as D (5 bases). The CDR3 runs 14 residues. V was clipped by 0 bases and J by 8 bases, with 11 bases between them. Germline V gives CDR1 SGHRS, CDR2 YFSETQ. The CDR3 bases are TGCGCCAGCAGCTTGGAAGGGGTTAAGGAAAAACTGTTTTTT. Translating it yields CASSLEGVKEKLFF.

The V call is TRBV20-1, the J call TRBJ1-5, with D perhaps matching TRBD1 (5 bases). This CDR3 region has 11 residues. The V end lost 5 bases, the J end lost 3 bases, and 5 bases lay between the germline ends. Germline assignment: CDR1 DFQATT and CDR2 SNEGSKA (reference sequence). The CDR3 bases are TGCAGTGCTGGGGCCAATCAGCCCCAGCATTTT. Its protein product is CSAGANQPQHF.

The CDR3 region is CASSIMTAVNEKLFF. The CDR3 DNA reads as TGTGCCAGTAGTATTATGACAGCTGTGAATGAAAAACTGTTTTTT. The V gene is TRBV19, the J gene TRBJ1-4, with TRBD1 as a possible D gene (5 bases). V was cut by 3 bases and J by 5 bases, with 13 bases left in between. This CDR3 spans 15 amino acids. Germline CDR1 LNHDA, CDR2 SQIVND (reference sequence).

The chain has TRBV5-1 and TRBJ1-2; no clear D gene. Germline-derived CDR1 and CDR2 are SGHRS and YFSETQ. This CDR3 is built from 14 residues. Deletions cut 0 bases from V and 0 bases from J, with 6 bases between. The DNA of the CDR3 is TGCGCCAGCAGCTTGGTATCGGCTAACTATGGCTACACCTTC. The encoded protein is CASSLVSANYGYTF.

V is TRBV6-6 and J is TRBJ2-3; 10 bases match TRBD2. The CDR3 has 16 residues. Germline V gene data show CDR1 as MNHNY and CDR2 as SVGAGI (reference sequence). V dropped 2 bases and J dropped 1; count of bases not matched to a gene: 3. CDR3 loop: CASSYLAGAGTDTQYF. CDR3 coding DNA: TGTGCCAGCAGTTACCTAGCGGGAGCAGGCACAGATACGCAGTATTTT.

This rearrangement joins TRBV4-3 to TRBJ2-3; D is undetermined. There are 14 residues in the CDR3. Germline-derived CDR1 and CDR2 are LGHNA and YSLEER. V lost 1 base and J 4 bases, leaving 9 bases between the germline ends. The DNA of the CDR3 is TGCGCCAGCAGCCAAGGGTATGCGTCAGATACGCAGTATTTT. Amino acid sequence: CASSQGYASDTQYF.

The V call is TRBV7-2, the J call TRBJ2-2; TRBD2 agrees at 7 bases. The CDR3 consists of 13 residues. After removal of 5 bases from V and 6 bases from J, the junction contained 3 bases not matched to a gene. The germline V gene encodes CDR1 SGHTA and CDR2 FQGNSA. Here the CDR3 DNA reads TGTGCCAGCAGCATCGGACTAGCCGGGGAGCTGTTTTTT. It translates to CASSIGLAGELFF.

This clone occurred once. The chain recombines TRBV14 with TRBJ2-1; 11 bases map to TRBD2. The V and J ends lost 3 bases and 0 bases, in that order; junction bases with no gene match: 1. Germline CDR1 reads SGHDN; CDR2 reads FVKESK. The CDR3 length is 16 residues. The chain's CDR3 is CASSHTSGGSYNEQFF. The CDR3 coding sequence is TGTGCCAGCAGCCACACTAGCGGGGGCTCCTACAATGAGCAGTTCTTC. Together with reference TRBV14 and TRBJ2-1, the CDR3 gives the full variable domain: EAGVTQFPSHSVIEKGQTVTLRCDPISGHDNLYWYRRVMGKEIKFLLHFVKESKQDESGMPNNRFLAERTGGTYSTLKVQPAELEDSGVYFCASSHTSGGSYNEQFFGPGTRLTVL.

Note on this clone: One junction end does not reproduce the germline sequence, and a read error may be involved. V is TRBV5-4 and J is TRBJ2-4; 13 positions agree with TRBD2. Per the germline V gene, CDR1 is SGHNT and CDR2 is YYREEE (reference sequence). The CDR3 has 14 residues. The CDR3 DNA follows: TGTGCCAGCAGCTCACCGGGACTAGCGGGACGTATGAACTTC. Translating gives CASSSPGLAGRMNF. The full variable domain, its missing parts supplied by reference TRBV5-4 and TRBJ2-4, is ETGVTQSPTHLIKTRGQQVTLRCSSQSGHNTVSWYQQALGQGPQFIFQYYREEENGRGNFPPRFSGLQFPNYSSELNVNALELDDSALYLCASSSPGLAGRMNFGAGTRLSVL.

The J gene is TRBJ1-2, the V gene TRBV6-2 or TRBV6-3; 9 bases line up with TRBD1. The CDR3 runs 14 residues. The V gene end was trimmed by 4 bases and the J gene end by 7 bases; junction bases not matched to a gene: 7. CDR1 MNHEY and CDR2 SVGEGT come from the germline V gene. The CDR3 loop reads CASSSTQGAGGYTF. In nucleotides, the CDR3 is TGTGCCAGCAGTTCAACACAGGGGGCTGGTGGCTACACCTTC.

This clone was observed a handful of times. The V gene is TRBV4-1, the J gene TRBJ1-2, with D unresolved. Trimming removed 0 bases at V and 3 bases at J, with 5 bases between. CDR3 size: 13 residues. CDR1 MGHRA and CDR2 YSYEKL come from the germline V gene. CDR3 coding DNA: TGCGCCAGCAGCCAAGAAACAGACTATGGCTACACCTTC. Translated: CASSQETDYGYTF.